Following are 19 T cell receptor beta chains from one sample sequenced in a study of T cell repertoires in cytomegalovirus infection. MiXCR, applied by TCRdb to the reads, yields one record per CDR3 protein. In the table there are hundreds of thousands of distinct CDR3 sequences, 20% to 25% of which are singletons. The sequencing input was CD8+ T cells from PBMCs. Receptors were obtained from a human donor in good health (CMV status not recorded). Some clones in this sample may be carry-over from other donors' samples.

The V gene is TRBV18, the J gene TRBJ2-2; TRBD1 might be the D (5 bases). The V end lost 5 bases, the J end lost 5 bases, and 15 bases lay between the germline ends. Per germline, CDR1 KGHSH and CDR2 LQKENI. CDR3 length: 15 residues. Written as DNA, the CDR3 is TGTGCCAGCTCAGCCAACAAGGGGCTGACCGGGGAGCTGTTTTTT. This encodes CASSANKGLTGELFF.

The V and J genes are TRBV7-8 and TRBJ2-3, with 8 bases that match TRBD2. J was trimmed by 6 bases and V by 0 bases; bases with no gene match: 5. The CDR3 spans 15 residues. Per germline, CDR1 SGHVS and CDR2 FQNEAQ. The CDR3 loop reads CASSLAGGALDTQYF. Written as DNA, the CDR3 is TGTGCCAGCAGCTTAGCCGGGGGGGCCTTGGATACGCAGTATTTT. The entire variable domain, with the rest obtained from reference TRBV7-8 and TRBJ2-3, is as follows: GAGVSQSPRYKVAKRGQDVALRCDPISGHVSLFWYQQALGQGPEFLTYFQNEAQLDKSGLPSDRFFAERPEGSVSTLKIQRTQQEDSAVYLCASSLAGGALDTQYFGPGTRLTVL.

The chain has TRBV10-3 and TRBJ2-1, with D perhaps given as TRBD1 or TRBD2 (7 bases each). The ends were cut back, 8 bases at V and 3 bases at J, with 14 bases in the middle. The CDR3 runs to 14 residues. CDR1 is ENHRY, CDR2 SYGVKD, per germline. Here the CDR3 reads CAIGGDSVYNEQFF. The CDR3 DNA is TGTGCCATCGGGGGGGACAGCGTCTACAATGAGCAGTTCTTC.

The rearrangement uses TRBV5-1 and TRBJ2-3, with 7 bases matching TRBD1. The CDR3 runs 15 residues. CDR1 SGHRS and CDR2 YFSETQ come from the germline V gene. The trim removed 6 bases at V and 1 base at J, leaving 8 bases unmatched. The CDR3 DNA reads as TGCGCCAGCATAGACAGGGTTTTTCGCACAGATACGCAGTATTTT. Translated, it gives CASIDRVFRTDTQYF.

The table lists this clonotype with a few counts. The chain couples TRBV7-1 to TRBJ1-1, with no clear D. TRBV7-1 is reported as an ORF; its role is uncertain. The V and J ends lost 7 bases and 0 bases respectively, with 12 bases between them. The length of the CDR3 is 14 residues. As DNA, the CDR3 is TGTGCCAGCACCCAGTCTGGGATGAACACTGAAGCTTTCTTT. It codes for CASTQSGMNTEAFF.

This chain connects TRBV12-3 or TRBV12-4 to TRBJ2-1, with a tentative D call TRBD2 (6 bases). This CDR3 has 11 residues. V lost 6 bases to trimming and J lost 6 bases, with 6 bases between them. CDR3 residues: CASRLANEQFF. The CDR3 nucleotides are TGTGCCAGCAGACTAGCCAATGAGCAGTTCTTC.

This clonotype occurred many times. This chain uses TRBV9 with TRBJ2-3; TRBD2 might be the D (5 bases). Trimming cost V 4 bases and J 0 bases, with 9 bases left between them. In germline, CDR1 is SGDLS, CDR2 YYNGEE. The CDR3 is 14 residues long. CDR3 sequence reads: CASSSSGSTDTQYF. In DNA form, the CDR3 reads TGTGCCAGCAGCTCCTCGGGGAGCACAGATACGCAGTATTTT.

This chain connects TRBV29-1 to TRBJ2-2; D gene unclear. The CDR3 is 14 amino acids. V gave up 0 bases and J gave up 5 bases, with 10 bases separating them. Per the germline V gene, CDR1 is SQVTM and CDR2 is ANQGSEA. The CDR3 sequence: CSVEDLDGTGELFF. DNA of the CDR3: TGCAGCGTTGAAGATTTAGATGGAACCGGGGAGCTGTTTTTT.

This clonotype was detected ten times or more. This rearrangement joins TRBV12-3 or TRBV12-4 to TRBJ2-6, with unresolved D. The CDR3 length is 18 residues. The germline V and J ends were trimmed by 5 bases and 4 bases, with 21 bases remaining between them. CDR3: CASSGPWVSLTGANVLTF. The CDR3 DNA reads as TGTGCCAGCAGTGGCCCTTGGGTCTCCCTTACCGGGGCCAACGTCCTGACTTTC.

Here the CDR3 DNA reads TGCAGTGCTAGGGCGGTTAATGAGCAGTTCTTC. Amino acids: CSARAVNEQFF. The genes are TRBV20-1 and TRBJ2-1; no definite D call. The CDR3 length is 11 residues. CDR1 is DFQATT, CDR2 SNEGSKA, per germline (reference sequence). Trimming shortened V by 3 bases and J by 7 bases, and 7 bases separated the two germline ends.

As DNA, the CDR3 is TGTGCCAGCAGCTTGGTGGGGCAAGGGCAGCCCCAGCATTTT. Amino acid sequence: CASSLVGQGQPQHF. The rearrangement uses TRBV7-4 and TRBJ1-5; D is possibly TRBD1 (5 bases). The CDR3 is 14 amino acids. V dropped 3 bases and J dropped 7 bases, with 13 bases sitting between them. In germline, CDR1 is SGHVT, CDR2 SQSDAQ.

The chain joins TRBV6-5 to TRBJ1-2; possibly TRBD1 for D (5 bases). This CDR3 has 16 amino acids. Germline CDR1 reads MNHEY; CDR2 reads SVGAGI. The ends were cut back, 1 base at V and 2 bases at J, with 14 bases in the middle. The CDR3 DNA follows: TGTGCCAGCAGTTACTGGGGACCGGGCACCAACTATGGCTACACCTTC. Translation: CASSYWGPGTNYGYTF.

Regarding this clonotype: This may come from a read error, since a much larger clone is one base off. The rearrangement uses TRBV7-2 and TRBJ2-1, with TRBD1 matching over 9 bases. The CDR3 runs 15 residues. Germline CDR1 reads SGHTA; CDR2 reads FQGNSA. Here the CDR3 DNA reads TGTGCCAGGAGCTTAGAGGTGGGACAGGGTCTTGAGCAGTTCTTC. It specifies CARSLEVGQGLEQFF.

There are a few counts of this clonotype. The CDR3 loop reads CASRATGGDTEAFF. In nucleotides, the CDR3 is TGTGCCAGCAGGGCGACAGGGGGGGACACTGAAGCTTTCTTT. The chain combines TRBV6-6 with TRBJ1-1; 9 bases agree with TRBD1. CDR3 length: 14 residues. The V segment lost 6 bases and the J segment 3 bases; nucleotides outside the gene matches: 5. CDR1 and CDR2 (germline): MNHNY, SVGAGI (reference sequence).

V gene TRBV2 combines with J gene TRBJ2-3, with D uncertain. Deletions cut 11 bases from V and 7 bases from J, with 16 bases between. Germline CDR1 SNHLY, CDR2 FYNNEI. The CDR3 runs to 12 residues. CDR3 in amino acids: CAQQVAANTQYF. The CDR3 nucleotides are TGTGCCCAGCAAGTCGCGGCTAATACGCAGTATTTT.

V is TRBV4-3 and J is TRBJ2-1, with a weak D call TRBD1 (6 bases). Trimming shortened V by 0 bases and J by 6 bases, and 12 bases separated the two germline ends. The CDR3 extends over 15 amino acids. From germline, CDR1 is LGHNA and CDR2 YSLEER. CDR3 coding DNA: TGCGCCAGCAGCCAAGATTCGGCAGGGGTCAATGAGCAGTTCTTC. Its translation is CASSQDSAGVNEQFF.

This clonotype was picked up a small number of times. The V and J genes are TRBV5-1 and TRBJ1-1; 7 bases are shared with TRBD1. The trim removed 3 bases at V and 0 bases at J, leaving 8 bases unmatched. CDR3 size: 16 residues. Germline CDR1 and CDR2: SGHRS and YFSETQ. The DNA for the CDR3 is TGCGCCAGCAGCTCGGACTACGGGACAGTGAACACTGAAGCTTTCTTT. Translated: CASSSDYGTVNTEAFF.

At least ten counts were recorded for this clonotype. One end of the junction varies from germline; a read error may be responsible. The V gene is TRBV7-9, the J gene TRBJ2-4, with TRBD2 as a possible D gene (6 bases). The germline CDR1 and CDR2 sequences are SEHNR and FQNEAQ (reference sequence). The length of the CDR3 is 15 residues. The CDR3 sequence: CASSPPGREVPLSNF. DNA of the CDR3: TGTGCCAGCAGCCCCCCGGGCAGGGAGGTTCCTCTTTCGAACTTC.

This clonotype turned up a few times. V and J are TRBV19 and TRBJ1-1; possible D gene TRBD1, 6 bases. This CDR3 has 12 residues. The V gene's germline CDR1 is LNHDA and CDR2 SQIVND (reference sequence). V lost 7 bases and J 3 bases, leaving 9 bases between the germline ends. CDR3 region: CASMRGYTEAFF. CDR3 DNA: TGTGCCAGTATGAGGGGGTACACTGAAGCTTTCTTT.